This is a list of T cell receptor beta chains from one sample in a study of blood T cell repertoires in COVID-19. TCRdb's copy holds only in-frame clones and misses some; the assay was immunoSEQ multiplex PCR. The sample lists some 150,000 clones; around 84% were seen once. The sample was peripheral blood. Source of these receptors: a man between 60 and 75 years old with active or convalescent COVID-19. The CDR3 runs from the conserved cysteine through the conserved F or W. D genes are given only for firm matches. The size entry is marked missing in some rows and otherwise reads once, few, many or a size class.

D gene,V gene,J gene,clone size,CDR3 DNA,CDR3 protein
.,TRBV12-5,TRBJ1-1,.,TGTGCTAGTAGCTTGGGGGCAGGCCGAAACACTGAAGCTTTCTTT,CASSLGAGRNTEAFF
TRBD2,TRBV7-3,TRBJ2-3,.,TGTGCCAGCAGCTTAGCGGGAGTGGAGGATACGCAGTATTTT,CASSLAGVEDTQYF
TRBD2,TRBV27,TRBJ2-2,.,TGTGCCAGCACCCGCCCGGGACTAGCGGGAGGGCCCTCCGGGGAGCTGTTTTTT,CASTRPGLAGGPSGELFF
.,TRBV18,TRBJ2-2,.,TGTGCCAGCTCACCTTCCGTCTCAGGGGTCACCGGGGAGCTGTTTTTT,CASSPSVSGVTGELFF
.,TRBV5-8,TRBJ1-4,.,TGTGCCAGCAGCTCTTTCGAGACTAATGAAAAACTGTTTTTT,CASSSFETNEKLFF
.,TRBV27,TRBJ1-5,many,TGTGCCAGCAGTTTGGCGGTCAATCAGCCCCAGCATTTT,CASSLAVNQPQHF
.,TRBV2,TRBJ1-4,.,TGTGCCAGCAGTGACCAGGGCGGTGAAAAACTGTTTTTT,CASSDQGGEKLFF
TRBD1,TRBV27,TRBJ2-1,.,TGTGCCAGCAGACGGACAGGGTGGGATGAGCAGTTCTTC,CASRRTGWDEQFF
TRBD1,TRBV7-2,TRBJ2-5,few,TGTGCCAGCACCTTACAGGGGATTAAGGAGACCCAGTACTTC,CASTLQGIKETQYF
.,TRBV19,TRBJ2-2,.,TGTGCCAGTAGTATGGTCGGTAACACCGGGGAGCTGTTTTTT,CASSMVGNTGELFF
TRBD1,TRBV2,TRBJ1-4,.,TGTGCCAGCAGTCTAGAACAGGGGACTAATGAAAAACTGTTTTTT,CASSLEQGTNEKLFF
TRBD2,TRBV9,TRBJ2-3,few,TGTGCCAGCAGCACGGGACTAGCGGGCATAATCACAGATACGCAGTATTTT,CASSTGLAGIITDTQYF
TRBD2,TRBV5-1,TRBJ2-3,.,TGCGCCAGCTTGGGGGGACTAGCTTCCGATACGCAGTATTTT,CASLGGLASDTQYF
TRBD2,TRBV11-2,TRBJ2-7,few,TGTGCCAGCAGCTTCGGAAGTAGCGGGGCCTCCATCTACGAGCAGTACTTC,CASSFGSSGASIYEQYF
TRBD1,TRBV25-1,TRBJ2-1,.,TGTGCCAGCAGTGATCCGACAGGGTTAAATGAGCAGTTCTTC,CASSDPTGLNEQFF
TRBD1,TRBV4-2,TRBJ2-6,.,TGTGCCAGCAGACGGTCTACAGGGGGCGGTGGGGCCAACGTCCTGACTTTC,CASRRSTGGGGANVLTF
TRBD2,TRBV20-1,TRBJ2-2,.,TGCAGTGCTAGTAGCGGGAGCCGGATCGGGGAGCTGTTTTTT,CSASSGSRIGELFF
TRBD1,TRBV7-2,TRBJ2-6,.,TGTGCCAGCAGCACCCGGACAGGGGTATCTGGGGCCAACGTCCTGACTTTC,CASSTRTGVSGANVLTF
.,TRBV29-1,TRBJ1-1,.,TGCAGCGTTGAAGATCTGACACGTTTAGAAAAAGCTTTCTTT,CSVEDLTRLEKAFF
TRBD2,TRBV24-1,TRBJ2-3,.,TGTGCCACCAGTGATCCACTAGCGGGAGGGACAGATACGCAGTATTTT,CATSDPLAGGTDTQYF
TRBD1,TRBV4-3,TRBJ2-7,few,TGCGCCAGCAGCCAAGAGACAGGGGCTCACTACGAGCAGTACTTC,CASSQETGAHYEQYF
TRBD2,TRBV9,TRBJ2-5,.,TGTGCCAGCAGCGCTACAGGAGCGGGGGCCCAGTACTTC,CASSATGAGAQYF
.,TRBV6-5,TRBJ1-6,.,TGTGCCAGCAGTTACGAAGGGGATCATTCACCCCTCCACTTT,CASSYEGDHSPLHF